The rows below give T cell receptor beta chains drawn from one sample of a study of cytomegalovirus exposure and HLA in healthy donors. The data were produced by immunoSEQ multiplex PCR, yet TCRdb's version contains in-frame clones alone and is incomplete. Among under 200,000 clones listed, around 62% were seen once. The sample comprised PBMCs. The receptors shown here come from a man aged 40-49 years in good health and CMV-seronegative. Both conserved end residues are part of each CDR3. Each record gives: CDR3 length, D gene, clone size, V gene, J gene, CDR3 DNA, CDR3 protein. A D gene is named only where the DNA matches it firmly. Rows may omit the clone size; those that give it use once, few, many or a size class.

>16|NA|NA|TRBV5-5|TRBJ2-3
TGTGCCAGCAGCTTGGATGTTCTGGGGCCCACAGATACGCAGTATTTT
CASSLDVLGPTDTQYF
>17|TRBD1|NA|TRBV4-1|TRBJ1-2
TGCGCCAGCAGCCAGTCCGGGACAGGGGGGACTAACTATGGCTACACCTTC
CASSQSGTGGTNYGYTF
>13|NA|NA|TRBV19|TRBJ2-7
TGTGCCAGTAGTATACGCCACCCTCGGGAGCAGTACTTC
CASSIRHPREQYF
>12|NA|NA|TRBV27|TRBJ1-3
TGTGCCAGCATGGGGCCTGGAAACACCATATATTTT
CASMGPGNTIYF
>15|TRBD2|NA|TRBV5-1|TRBJ2-1
TGCGCCAGCAGAGACCCAGCGGGAGCGGACAATGAGCAGTTCTTC
CASRDPAGADNEQFF
>13|TRBD2|NA|TRBV6-4|TRBJ2-1
TGTGCCAGCAGTGAGAGCGGGAGAGATGAGCAGTTCTTC
CASSESGRDEQFF
>13|NA|NA|TRBV29-1|TRBJ2-3
TGCAGCGTTGTCGAGGGGGGCACAGATACGCAGTATTTT
CSVVEGGTDTQYF
>18|TRBD2|NA|TRBV7-9|TRBJ2-5
TGTGCCAGCAGCTTAGTACCTCTAGCGGGGAGATTACAAGAGACCCAGTACTTC
CASSLVPLAGRLQETQYF
>14|TRBD1|NA|TRBV18|TRBJ1-5
TGTGCCAGCTCACCCAGGGGGCAGAATCAGCCCCAGCATTTT
CASSPRGQNQPQHF
>17|TRBD1|NA|TRBV9|TRBJ2-6
TGTGCCAGCAGCGTTGACAGGGAAGTGAGGGGGGCCAACGTCCTGACTTTC
CASSVDREVRGANVLTF
>16|TRBD1|few|TRBV4-1|TRBJ2-4
TGCGCCAGCAGCCAAGTAGGACAGGGGGGCAAAAACATTCAGTACTTC
CASSQVGQGGKNIQYF
>13|NA|NA|TRBV2|TRBJ2-5
TGTGCCAGCTCCCGAGACGGGCAAGAGACCCAGTACTTC
CASSRDGQETQYF
>16|TRBD2|NA|TRBV5-4|TRBJ2-1
TGTGCCAGCAGCCGGACTAGCGGGAGTCAGCGGGATGAGCAGTTCTTC
CASSRTSGSQRDEQFF
>13|TRBD1|few|TRBV30|TRBJ1-1
TGTGCCTGGAGGGGACAGGGTGGAACTGAAGCTTTCTTT
CAWRGQGGTEAFF
>15|TRBD1|few|TRBV7-2|TRBJ1-1
TGTGCCAGCAGCGAATACAGGGGGGGAAACACTGAAGCTTTCTTT
CASSEYRGGNTEAFF
>15|TRBD2|few|TRBV5-4|TRBJ2-5
TGTGCCAGCAGCTTAAGCGCGGGAGACGGGGAGACCCAGTACTTC
CASSLSAGDGETQYF
>15|NA|NA|TRBV5-1|TRBJ2-3
TGCGCCAGCAGCTTGGCCGGGGGATCGGCAGATACGCAGTATTTT
CASSLAGGSADTQYF
>15|NA|NA|TRBV5-1|TRBJ1-3
TGCGCCAGCAGCTTGGAGGCGGGGGTCGGAAACACCATATATTTT
CASSLEAGVGNTIYF
>19|NA|NA|TRBV7-2|TRBJ2-7
TGTGCCAGCAGCTTAGCATGGCACATCGGCGTAGAAGCGTCCTACGAGCAGTACTTC
CASSLAWHIGVEASYEQYF
>15|NA|NA|TRBV18|TRBJ2-5
TGTGCCAGCTCACCTCAGGCCGGAAAACAAGAGACCCAGTACTTC
CASSPQAGKQETQYF
>15|NA|once|TRBV5-1|TRBJ2-2
TGCGCCAGCAGCTTGGAACGGGTGAACACCGGGGAGCTGTTTTTT
CASSLERVNTGELFF
>15|TRBD2|NA|TRBV2|TRBJ2-7
TGTGCCAGCAGCACCGGAGTTAGCGGGGGCTACGAGCAGTACTTC
CASSTGVSGGYEQYF
>12|TRBD1|NA|TRBV6-1|TRBJ2-5
TGTGCCAGCAACCACCGGGACAGGGAGCCGAACTTC
CASNHRDREPNF
>15|NA|NA|TRBV5-4|TRBJ1-2
TGTGCCAGCATCCCTACATTGGGCTTCGTCGGTGGCTACACCTTC
CASIPTLGFVGGYTF
>13|NA|NA|TRBV10-3|TRBJ1-1
TGTGCCATCAGTGAGATCAGGTCCGCTGAAGCTTTCTTT
CAISEIRSAEAFF
>17|TRBD1|NA|TRBV2|TRBJ1-6
TGTGCCAGCAGTGTCCCTCCCCAGGGGACAGATAATTCACCCCTCCACTTT
CASSVPPQGTDNSPLHF
>16|TRBD2|NA|TRBV7-2|TRBJ2-1
TGTGCCAGCAGCCCTTCGGGACTAGCGGAAGACAATGAGCAGTTCTTC
CASSPSGLAEDNEQFF
>12|NA|NA|TRBV6-6|TRBJ1-2
TGTGCCAGCAGTTACCAAAACTATGGCTACACCTTC
CASSYQNYGYTF
>13|NA|NA|TRBV28|TRBJ1-4
TGTGCCAGCAATCGGGGTTTTAGGGAAAAACTGTTTTTT
CASNRGFREKLFF
>16|TRBD2|NA|TRBV9|TRBJ2-3
TGTGCCAGCAGCCCTTATAGCGGGGGGGGCACAGATACGCAGTATTTT
CASSPYSGGGTDTQYF
>13|NA|few|TRBV18|TRBJ2-7
TGTGCCAGCTCAAGTGAGGGAGCCGGCGAGCAGTACTTC
CASSSEGAGEQYF
>17|NA|NA|TRBV9|TRBJ2-2
TGTGCCAGCAGCGTTAAAGTGGGGACAAAGAACACCGGGGAGCTGTTTTTT
CASSVKVGTKNTGELFF
>14|TRBD2|once|TRBV6-6|TRBJ2-5
TGTGCCAGCAGTTACACTAGCGGACAAGAGACCCAGTACTTC
CASSYTSGQETQYF
>14|NA|few|TRBV4-1|TRBJ2-4
TGCGCCAGCAGCCCGTTTTATTCGGTAAACATTCAGTACTTC
CASSPFYSVNIQYF
>17|NA|NA|TRBV5-3|TRBJ2-1
TGTGCCAGAAGCTTGCCTAAAGCCAGGGGAGGGGACAATGAGCAGTTCTTC
CARSLPKARGGDNEQFF
>20|NA|NA|TRBV4-1|TRBJ2-6
TGCGCCAGCAGCCAGCAGGGGGGCTTAGGCGGGGCCTCTGGGGCCAACGTCCTGACTTTC
CASSQQGGLGGASGANVLTF
>14|NA|few|TRBV9|TRBJ2-3
TGTGCCAGCAGCGCTCGTGGGGGGACAGATACGCAGTATTTT
CASSARGGTDTQYF
>14|NA|NA|TRBV18|TRBJ1-1
TGTGCCAGCTCACCTCCAATCGGGAACACTGAAGCTTTCTTT
CASSPPIGNTEAFF
>18|TRBD2|NA|TRBV2|TRBJ2-5
TGTGCCAGCAGTGAAATATTTGGGGGCGGGGGGGCCCTGGAGACCCAGTACTTC
CASSEIFGGGGALETQYF
>15|TRBD1|NA|TRBV6-5|TRBJ1-2
TGTGCCAGCAGCAGGGAGGACAGGGGAAACTATGGCTACACCTTC
CASSREDRGNYGYTF
>16|TRBD1|NA|TRBV5-1|TRBJ2-7
TGCGCCAGCAGCCTGCAACCGGGACAGGGGTCGAGGGAGCAGTACTTC
CASSLQPGQGSREQYF
>15|TRBD2|few|TRBV4-2|TRBJ2-7
TGTGCCAGCAGCCAAGGTGGTTTGACTAGCGGGAGGGAGTACTTC
CASSQGGLTSGREYF
>16|TRBD2|NA|TRBV12-5|TRBJ2-3
TGTGCTAGTGGTTGGGGGACTAGTCCACTTACAGATACGCAGTATTTT
CASGWGTSPLTDTQYF
>15|NA|NA|TRBV5-8|TRBJ2-5
TGTGCCAGCAGCAGAAGGGACAAGGACCAAGAGACCCAGTACTTC
CASSRRDKDQETQYF
>15|NA|NA|TRBV2|TRBJ1-5
TGTGCCAGTAAAACAGGGACTATTAGCAATCAGCCCCAGCATTTT
CASKTGTISNQPQHF
>16|TRBD1|NA|TRBV7-9|TRBJ2-7
TGTGCCAGCAGCTTAGAGACAGGGGCACGATCCAACGAGCAGTACTTC
CASSLETGARSNEQYF
>14|NA|NA|TRBV5-4|TRBJ2-2
TGTGCCAGCAGCTTAGCGGGTAACACCGGGGAGCTGTTTTTT
CASSLAGNTGELFF
>13|TRBD1|few|TRBV5-6|TRBJ1-2
TGTGCCAGCAGCATACAGGGGGCGGGAGGCTACACCTTC
CASSIQGAGGYTF
>17|TRBD2|NA|TRBV7-2|TRBJ2-7
TGTGCCAGCAGCTTAGCCCCATACCTAGCGGGAACCTACGAGCAGTACTTC
CASSLAPYLAGTYEQYF
>15|TRBD2|few|TRBV7-2|TRBJ2-1
TGTGCCAGCAGCTTAGTAGCGGGGGGAGGCAATGAGCAGTTCTTC
CASSLVAGGGNEQFF
>15|NA|NA|TRBV7-9|TRBJ2-5
TGTGCCAGCAGCTTAAGCTCCGGGGGGCGAGAGACCCAGTACTTC
CASSLSSGGRETQYF
>14|NA|NA|TRBV7-6|TRBJ2-7
TGTGCCAGCAGCTTAGGACTACTAGGTGCCGAGCAGTACTTC
CASSLGLLGAEQYF
>13|NA|once|TRBV6-6|TRBJ2-3
TGTGCCAGCAGTTACTCCGGGACAGATACGCAGTATTTT
CASSYSGTDTQYF
>13|NA|few|TRBV7-3|TRBJ1-5
TGTGCCAGCAGCCCGGGGGGGGATCAGCCCCAGCATTTT
CASSPGGDQPQHF
>15|TRBD1|NA|TRBV4-1|TRBJ2-4
TGCGCCAGCAGCGACAGGGGGCGAGCCAAAAACATTCAGTACTTC
CASSDRGRAKNIQYF
>12|NA|NA|TRBV23-1|TRBJ2-5
TGCGCCAGCAGTCATAGAATAGAGACCCAGTACTTC
CASSHRIETQYF
>18|TRBD1|few|TRBV19|TRBJ2-6
TGTGCCAGTAGTATAGTTCGACAGGGACGAGCCGGGGCCAACGTCCTGACTTTC
CASSIVRQGRAGANVLTF
>13|NA|NA|TRBV5-1|TRBJ1-1
TGCGCCAGCAGTCAAACTTTGAACACTGAAGCTTTCTTT
CASSQTLNTEAFF
>10|NA|NA|TRBV19|TRBJ1-1
TGTGCCAGTGGAGGCACTGAAGCTTTCTTT
CASGGTEAFF